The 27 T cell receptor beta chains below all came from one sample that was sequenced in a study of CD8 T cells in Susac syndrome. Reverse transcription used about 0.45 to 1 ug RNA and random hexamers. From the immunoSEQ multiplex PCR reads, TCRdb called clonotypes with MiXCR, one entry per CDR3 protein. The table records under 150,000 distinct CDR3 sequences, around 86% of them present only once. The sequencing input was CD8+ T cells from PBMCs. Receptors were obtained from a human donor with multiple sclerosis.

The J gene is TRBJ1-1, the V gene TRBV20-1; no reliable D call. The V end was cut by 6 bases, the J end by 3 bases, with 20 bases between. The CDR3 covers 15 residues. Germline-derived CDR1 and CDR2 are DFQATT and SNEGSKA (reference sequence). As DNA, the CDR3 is TGCAGTGCGCAAGACCCGGTTTTCGAGGACACTGAAGCTTTCTTT. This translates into CSAQDPVFEDTEAFF.

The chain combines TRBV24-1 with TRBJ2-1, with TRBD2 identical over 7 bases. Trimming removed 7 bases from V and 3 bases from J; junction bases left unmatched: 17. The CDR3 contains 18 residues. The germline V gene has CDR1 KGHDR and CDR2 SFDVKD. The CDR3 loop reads CATSSPTTGTNHYNEQFF. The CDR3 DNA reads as TGTGCCACCAGCAGCCCAACCACCGGGACTAACCACTACAATGAGCAGTTCTTC.

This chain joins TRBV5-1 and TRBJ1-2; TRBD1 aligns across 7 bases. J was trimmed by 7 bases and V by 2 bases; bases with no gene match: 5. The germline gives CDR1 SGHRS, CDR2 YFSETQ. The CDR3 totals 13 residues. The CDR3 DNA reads TGCGCCAGCAGCTTAGGGACAGCGGCTGGCTACACCTTC. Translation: CASSLGTAAGYTF.

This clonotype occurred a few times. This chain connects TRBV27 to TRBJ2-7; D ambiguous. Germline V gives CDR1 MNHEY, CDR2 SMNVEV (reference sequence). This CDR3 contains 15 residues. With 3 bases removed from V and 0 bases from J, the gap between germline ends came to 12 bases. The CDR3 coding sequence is TGTGCCAGCAGTTTGGTCGGAACTGGCTCCTACGAGCAGTACGTC. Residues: CASSLVGTGSYEQYV.

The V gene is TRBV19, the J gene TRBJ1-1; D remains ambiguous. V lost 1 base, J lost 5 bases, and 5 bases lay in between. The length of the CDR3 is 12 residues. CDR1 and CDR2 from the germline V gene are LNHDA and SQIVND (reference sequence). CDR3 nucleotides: TGTGCCAGTAGTATAGGGTGGACTGAAGCTTTCTTT. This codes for CASSIGWTEAFF. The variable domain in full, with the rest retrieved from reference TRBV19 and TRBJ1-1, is DGGITQSPKYLFRKEGQNVTLSCEQNLNHDAMYWYRQDPGQGLRLIYYSQIVNDFQKGDIAEGYSVSREKKESFPLTVTSAQKNPTAFYLCASSIGWTEAFFGQGTRLTVV.

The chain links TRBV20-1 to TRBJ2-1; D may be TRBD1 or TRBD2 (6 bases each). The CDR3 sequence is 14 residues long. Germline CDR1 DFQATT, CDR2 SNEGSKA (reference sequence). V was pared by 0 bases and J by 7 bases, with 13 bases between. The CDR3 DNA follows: TGCAGTGCTAGAGATCTAAGAGGGGGGAATGAGCAGTTCTTC. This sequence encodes CSARDLRGGNEQFF.

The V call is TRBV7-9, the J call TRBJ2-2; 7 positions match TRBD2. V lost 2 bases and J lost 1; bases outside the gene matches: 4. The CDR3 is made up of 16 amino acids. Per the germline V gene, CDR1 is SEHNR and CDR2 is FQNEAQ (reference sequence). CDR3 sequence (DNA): TGTGCCAGCAGCTTAATTGCGGGGGAGAACACCGGGGAGCTGTTTTTT. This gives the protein CASSLIAGENTGELFF.

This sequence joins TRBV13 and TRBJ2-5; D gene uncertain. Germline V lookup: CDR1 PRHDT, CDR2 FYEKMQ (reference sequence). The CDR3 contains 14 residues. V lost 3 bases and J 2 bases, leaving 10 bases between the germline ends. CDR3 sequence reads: CASSFGPSQETQYF. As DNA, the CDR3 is TGTGCCAGCAGCTTTGGACCCTCACAAGAGACCCAGTACTTC.

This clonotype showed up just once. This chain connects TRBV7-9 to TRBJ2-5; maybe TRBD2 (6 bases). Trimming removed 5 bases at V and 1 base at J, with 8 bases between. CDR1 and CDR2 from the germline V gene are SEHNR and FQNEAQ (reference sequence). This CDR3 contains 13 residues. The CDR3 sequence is CASSGGAQETQYF. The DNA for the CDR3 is TGTGCCAGCAGCGGAGGGGCCCAAGAGACCCAGTACTTC. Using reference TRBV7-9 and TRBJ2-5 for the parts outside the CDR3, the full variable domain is DTGVSQNPRHKITKRGQNVTFRCDPISEHNRLYWYRQTLGQGPEFLTYFQNEAQLEKSRLLSDRFSAERPKGSFSTLEIQRTEQGDSAMYLCASSGGAQETQYFGPGTRLLVL.

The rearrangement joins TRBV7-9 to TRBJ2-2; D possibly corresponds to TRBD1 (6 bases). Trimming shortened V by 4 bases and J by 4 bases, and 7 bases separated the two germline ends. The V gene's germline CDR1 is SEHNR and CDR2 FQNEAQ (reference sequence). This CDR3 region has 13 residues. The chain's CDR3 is CASSWTVTGELFF. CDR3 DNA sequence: TGTGCCAGCAGCTGGACAGTCACCGGGGAGCTGTTTTTT.

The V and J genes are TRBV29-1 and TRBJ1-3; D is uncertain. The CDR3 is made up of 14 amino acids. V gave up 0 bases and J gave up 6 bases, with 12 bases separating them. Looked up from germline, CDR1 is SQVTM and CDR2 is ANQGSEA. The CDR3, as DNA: TGCAGCGTTGAAGACCCGCTCTCTAAAAACACCATATATTTT. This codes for CSVEDPLSKNTIYF. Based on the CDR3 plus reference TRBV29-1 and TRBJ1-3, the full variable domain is SAVISQKPSRDICQRGTSLTIQCQVDSQVTMMFWYRQQPGQSLTLIATANQGSEATYESGFVIDKFPISRPNLTFSTLTVSNMSPEDSSIYLCSVEDPLSKNTIYFGEGSWLTVV.

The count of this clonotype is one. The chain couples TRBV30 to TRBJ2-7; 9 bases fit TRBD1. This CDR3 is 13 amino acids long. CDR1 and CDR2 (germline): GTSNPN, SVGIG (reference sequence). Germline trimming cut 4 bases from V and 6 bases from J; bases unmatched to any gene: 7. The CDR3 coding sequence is TGTGCCTGGAACCCGGGGACAGGGACCGAGCAGTACTTC. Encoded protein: CAWNPGTGTEQYF.

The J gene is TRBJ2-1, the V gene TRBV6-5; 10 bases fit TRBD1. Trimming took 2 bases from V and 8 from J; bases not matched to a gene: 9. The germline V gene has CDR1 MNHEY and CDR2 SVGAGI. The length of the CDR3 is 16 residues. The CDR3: CASSYPGQGVFDEQFF. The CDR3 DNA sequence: TGTGCCAGCAGTTACCCTGGACAGGGGGTCTTCGATGAGCAGTTCTTC.

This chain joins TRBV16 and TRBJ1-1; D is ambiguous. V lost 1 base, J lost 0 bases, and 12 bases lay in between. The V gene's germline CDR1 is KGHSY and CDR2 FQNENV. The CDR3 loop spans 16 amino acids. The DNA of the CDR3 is TGTGCCAGCAGCCAATTTAAACCCGTTATGAACACTGAAGCTTTCTTT. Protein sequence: CASSQFKPVMNTEAFF.

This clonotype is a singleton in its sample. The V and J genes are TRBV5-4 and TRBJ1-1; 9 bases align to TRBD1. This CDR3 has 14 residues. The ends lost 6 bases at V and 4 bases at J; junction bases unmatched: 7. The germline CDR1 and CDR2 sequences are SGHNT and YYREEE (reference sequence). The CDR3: CASNTGGSPTEAFF. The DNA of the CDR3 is TGTGCCAGCAACACAGGGGGCTCTCCCACTGAAGCTTTCTTT.

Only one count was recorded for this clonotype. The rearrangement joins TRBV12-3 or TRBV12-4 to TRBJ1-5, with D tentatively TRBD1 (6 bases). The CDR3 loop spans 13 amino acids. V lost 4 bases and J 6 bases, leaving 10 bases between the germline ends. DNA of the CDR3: TGTGCCAGCAGTTCACAGGGTAGTCAGCCCCAGCATTTT. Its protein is CASSSQGSQPQHF.

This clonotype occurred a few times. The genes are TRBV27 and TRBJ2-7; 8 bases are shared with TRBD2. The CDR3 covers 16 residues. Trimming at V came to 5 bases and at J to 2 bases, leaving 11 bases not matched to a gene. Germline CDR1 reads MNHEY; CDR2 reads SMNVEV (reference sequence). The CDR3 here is CASSQDPGGTTYEQYF. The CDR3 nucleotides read TGTGCCAGCAGTCAAGACCCGGGGGGGACCACCTACGAGCAGTACTTC.

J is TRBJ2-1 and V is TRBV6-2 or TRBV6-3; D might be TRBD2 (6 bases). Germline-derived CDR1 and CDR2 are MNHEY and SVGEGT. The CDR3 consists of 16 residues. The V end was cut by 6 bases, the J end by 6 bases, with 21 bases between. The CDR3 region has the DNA TGTGCCAGCAGCGTCACTAGCTACGGGGAGGTCAATGAGCAGTTCTTC. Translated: CASSVTSYGEVNEQFF.

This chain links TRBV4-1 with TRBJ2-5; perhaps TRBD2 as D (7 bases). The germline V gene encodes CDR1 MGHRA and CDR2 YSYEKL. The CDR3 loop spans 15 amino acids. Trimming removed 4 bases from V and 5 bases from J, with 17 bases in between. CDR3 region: CASSPIGGLEETQYF. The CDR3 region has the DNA TGCGCCAGCAGCCCAATCGGGGGGCTTGAGGAGACCCAGTACTTC.

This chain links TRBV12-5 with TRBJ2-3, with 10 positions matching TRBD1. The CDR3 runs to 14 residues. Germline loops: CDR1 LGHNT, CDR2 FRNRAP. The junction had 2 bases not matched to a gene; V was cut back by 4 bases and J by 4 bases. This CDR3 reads CASGSGTGADTQYF. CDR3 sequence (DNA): TGTGCTAGTGGTTCGGGGACAGGGGCAGATACGCAGTATTTT.

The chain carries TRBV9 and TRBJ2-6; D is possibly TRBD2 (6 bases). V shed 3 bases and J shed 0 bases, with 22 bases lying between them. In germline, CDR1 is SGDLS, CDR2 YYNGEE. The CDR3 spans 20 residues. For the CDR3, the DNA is TGTGCCAGCAGCGGTTCCGGGACTGTCCCCCTTCTCTCTGGGGCCAACGTCCTGACTTTC. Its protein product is CASSGSGTVPLLSGANVLTF.

CDR3 residues: CASSFWGTEAFF. The CDR3 region has the DNA TGTGCCAGCAGCTTCTGGGGAACTGAAGCTTTCTTT. The rearrangement links TRBV5-6 to TRBJ1-1; D is ambiguous. The CDR3 is 12 residues long. With 2 bases removed from V and 5 bases from J, the gap between germline ends came to 7 bases. Per the germline V gene, CDR1 is SGHDT and CDR2 is YYEEEE.

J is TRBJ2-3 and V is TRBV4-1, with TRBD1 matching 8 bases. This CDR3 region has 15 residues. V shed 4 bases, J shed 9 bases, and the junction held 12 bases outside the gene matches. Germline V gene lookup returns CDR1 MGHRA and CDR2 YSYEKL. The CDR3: CASSLESDRGETQYF. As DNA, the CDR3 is TGCGCCAGCAGCCTCGAATCCGACAGGGGAGAAACGCAGTATTTT.

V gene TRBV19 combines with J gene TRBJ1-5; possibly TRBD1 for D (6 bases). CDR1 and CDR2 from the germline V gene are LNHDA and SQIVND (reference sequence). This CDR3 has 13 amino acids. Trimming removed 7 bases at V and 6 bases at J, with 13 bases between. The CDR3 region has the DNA TGTGCCAGTAAGAATCAGGGGTTTCAGCCCCAGCATTTT. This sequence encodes CASKNQGFQPQHF.

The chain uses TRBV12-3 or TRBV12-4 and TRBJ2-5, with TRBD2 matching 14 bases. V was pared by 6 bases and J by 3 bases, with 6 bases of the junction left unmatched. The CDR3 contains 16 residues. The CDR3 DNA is TGTGCCAGCAGGGAGGGACTAGCGGGAGCGAAAGAGACCCAGTACTTC. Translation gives CASREGLAGAKETQYF.

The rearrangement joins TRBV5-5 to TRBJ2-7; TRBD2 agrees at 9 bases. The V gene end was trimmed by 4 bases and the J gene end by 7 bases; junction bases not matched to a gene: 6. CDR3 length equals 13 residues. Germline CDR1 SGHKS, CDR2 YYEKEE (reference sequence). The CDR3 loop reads CASSLAAGGEQYV. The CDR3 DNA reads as TGTGCCAGCAGCCTCGCGGCGGGGGGGGAGCAGTACGTC.

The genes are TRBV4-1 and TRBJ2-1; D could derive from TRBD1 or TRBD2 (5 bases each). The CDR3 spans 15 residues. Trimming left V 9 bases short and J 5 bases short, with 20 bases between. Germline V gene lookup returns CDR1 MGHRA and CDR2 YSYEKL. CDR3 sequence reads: CASDRDGGKNNEQFF. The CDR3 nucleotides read TGCGCCAGTGACCGGGACGGTGGGAAAAACAATGAGCAGTTCTTC.